This T cell receptor (beta chain) was documented in a study of CD8+ T cells in alopecia areata. Following RNA extraction, reverse transcription yielded cDNA that acted as the sequencing template. The table came from immunoSEQ multiplex PCR; TCRdb's copy has only in-frame clones and leaves some out. Of about 200,000 clones in the sample, roughly three fifths are singletons; the top ten hold under 5%. Germline-derived CDR1 and CDR2 are MGHDK and SYGVNS. Trimming shortened V by 7 bases and J by 3 bases, and 15 bases separated the two germline ends. The CDR3 runs 14 residues. The chain has TRBV25-1 and TRBJ2-5; D gene unclear. The TCR comes from a human donor in good health. Sequenced material: CD8+ T cells sorted from blood. CDR3 sequence reads: CASTGRQAEETQYF. Here the CDR3 DNA reads TGTGCCAGCACGGGTCGGCAGGCCGAAGAGACCCAGTACTTC.